The 2 T cell receptor beta chains given below trace back to one sample, sequenced in a study of radiotherapy plus CTLA-4 blockade in lung cancer. Method: immunoSEQ multiplex PCR; TCRdb's copy keeps in-frame clones and lacks some. Here the sample spans 130,000 or so clones, about 87% being singletons. This specimen consisted of peripheral blood, obtained from a patient treated with radiotherapy plus ipilimumab. Every receptor here comes from a human donor with non-small cell lung cancer that progressed on radiotherapy plus ipilimumab.

V usage is TRBV5-1 and J usage is TRBJ2-1, with D perhaps matching TRBD2 (5 bases). The CDR3 has 14 residues. Germline values: CDR1 SGHRS, CDR2 YFSETQ. Deletions cut 0 bases from V and 8 bases from J, with 12 bases between. CDR3: CASSLGSGTDEQFF. Here the CDR3 DNA reads TGCGCCAGCAGCTTGGGGTCGGGAACGGATGAGCAGTTCTTC.

The chain couples TRBV5-1 to TRBJ1-1; 7 nucleotides align to TRBD1. This CDR3 has 18 amino acids. Germline V gives CDR1 SGHRS, CDR2 YFSETQ. Trimming at V came to 0 bases and at J to 1 base, leaving 12 bases not matched to a gene. CDR3 DNA sequence: TGCGCCAGCAGCTTGGCGAACAGAGGGACAGCCAGGAACACTGAAGCTTTCTTT. Protein sequence: CASSLANRGTARNTEAFF.